Shown below are 25 T cell receptor beta chains from a single sample sequenced in a study of identifying expanded T cells in peripheral blood. Profiled with immunoSEQ multiplex PCR; TCRdb holds only in-frame clones, not every one. Of about 58,000 clones in the sample, about 92% were seen once. Sequenced material: blood. The source is a person between 18 and 75 years old in good health.

V and J are TRBV7-2 and TRBJ1-1; no firm D call. The germline V gene encodes CDR1 SGHTA and CDR2 FQGNSA. This CDR3 is 17 amino acids long. Trimming pared 7 bases from V and 1 base from J, leaving 22 bases between. CDR3 region: CASTDPMGFGKNTEAFF. The DNA for the CDR3 is TGTGCCAGCACCGATCCGATGGGGTTCGGGAAGAACACTGAAGCTTTCTTT.

The CDR3 region is CASSLPQAGANVLTF. CDR3 DNA: TGCGCCAGCAGCTTACCCCAGGCTGGGGCCAACGTCCTGACTTTC. The chain combines TRBV5-1 with TRBJ2-6, with unresolved D. The ends were cut back, 2 bases at V and 2 bases at J, with 8 bases in the middle. This CDR3 comprises 15 residues. The germline CDR1 and CDR2 sequences are SGHRS and YFSETQ.

This sequence joins TRBV19 and TRBJ1-2; D is undetermined. Germline values: CDR1 LNHDA, CDR2 SQIVND (reference sequence). Trimming shortened V by 3 bases and J by 0 bases, and 14 bases separated the two germline ends. The CDR3 runs 16 residues. The CDR3 nucleotides are TGTGCCAGTAGTATCTTCCCGGGAGTTACTAACTATGGCTACACCTTC. Translated, it gives CASSIFPGVTNYGYTF.

This sequence joins TRBV6-6 and TRBJ2-3; no clear D gene. Germline CDR1 and CDR2: MNHNY and SVGAGI (reference sequence). The V gene lost 3 bases and the J gene lost 0 bases, with 4 bases spanning the gap. CDR3 length equals 13 residues. The CDR3, as DNA: TGTGCCAGCAGTTATGGAAGCACAGATACGCAGTATTTT. Its translation: CASSYGSTDTQYF.

The V call is TRBV7-9, the J call TRBJ1-3, with D perhaps matching TRBD1 (5 bases). This CDR3 is built from 13 residues. The V gene lost 5 bases and the J gene lost 2 bases, with 7 bases spanning the gap. Germline V gene sequence: CDR1 SEHNR, CDR2 FQNEAQ (reference sequence). CDR3 region: CASSRGAGNTIYF. In DNA, the CDR3 is TGTGCCAGCAGCCGGGGGGCTGGAAACACCATATATTTT. The full variable domain, completed using reference TRBV7-9 and TRBJ1-3, is DTGVSQNPRHKITKRGQNVTFRCDPISEHNRLYWYRQTLGQGPEFLTYFQNEAQLEKSRLLSDRFSAERPKGSFSTLEIQRTEQGDSAMYLCASSRGAGNTIYFGEGSWLTVV.

The chain combines TRBV2 with TRBJ2-5; 9 nucleotides align to TRBD1. The germline V gene has CDR1 SNHLY and CDR2 FYNNEI. The CDR3 spans 15 residues. J gave up 4 bases and V 3 bases, and 6 bases lay outside the gene matches. The chain's CDR3 is CASSDGTGNGETQYF. In DNA form, the CDR3 reads TGTGCCAGCAGTGACGGGACAGGGAATGGAGAGACCCAGTACTTC.

This clone is a singleton in its sample. The chain recombines TRBV9 with TRBJ2-5, with D possibly being TRBD2 (6 bases). The CDR3 extends over 12 amino acids. The germline gives CDR1 SGDLS, CDR2 YYNGEE. V dropped 7 bases and J dropped 2 bases, with 9 bases sitting between them. The CDR3 is CASGRDQETQYF. The CDR3 bases are TGTGCCAGCGGGCGGGATCAAGAGACCCAGTACTTC.

The chain recombines TRBV19 with TRBJ1-1; 8 nucleotides line up with TRBD1. CDR3 length: 15 amino acids. The V segment lost 5 bases and the J segment 1 base; nucleotides outside the gene matches: 6. Germline CDR1 reads LNHDA; CDR2 reads SQIVND (reference sequence). The chain's CDR3 is CASSDQGARNTEAFF. DNA of the CDR3: TGTGCCAGTAGTGATCAGGGGGCCCGGAACACTGAAGCTTTCTTT.

J is TRBJ1-4 and V is TRBV20-1; D is undetermined. V was trimmed by 0 bases and J by 8 bases, leaving 4 bases between them. The CDR3 is 11 residues long. Germline V gives CDR1 DFQATT, CDR2 SNEGSKA (reference sequence). The CDR3: CSARDDEKLFF. The CDR3 DNA reads TGCAGTGCTAGAGATGACGAAAAACTGTTTTTT.

The CDR3 nucleotides are TGTGCCAGCAGACAGCCATCCAATGAGCAGTTCTTC. It encodes CASRQPSNEQFF. This chain joins TRBV2 and TRBJ2-1, with unresolved D. Trimming left V 6 bases short and J 6 bases short, with 9 bases between. Germline CDR1 and CDR2: SNHLY and FYNNEI. The CDR3 has 12 amino acids.

V usage is TRBV6-1 and J usage is TRBJ1-1, with 7 bases lining up with TRBD1. The CDR3 totals 13 residues. The V gene end was trimmed by 5 bases and the J gene end by 7 bases; junction bases not matched to a gene: 7. The germline V gene encodes CDR1 MNHNS and CDR2 SASEGT. The CDR3 bases are TGTGCCAGCAGTACCGCCGGGACAGTTGAAGCTTTCTTT. This encodes CASSTAGTVEAFF.

The genes are TRBV6-5 and TRBJ2-7; 11 bases are shared with TRBD2. The CDR3 is made up of 15 amino acids. The junction had 5 bases not matched to a gene; V was cut back by 2 bases and J by 5 bases. CDR1 and CDR2 from the germline V gene are MNHEY and SVGAGI. This CDR3 reads CASSYRLAGGNEQYF. The CDR3 region has the DNA TGTGCCAGCAGTTACAGATTAGCGGGAGGGAACGAGCAGTACTTC.

The CDR3, as DNA: TGTGCCAGCAGCCAAGGTATCATGAGGGAGCGGGATGAGCAGTTCTTC. It translates to CASSQGIMRERDEQFF. The chain uses TRBV11-2 and TRBJ2-1, with D perhaps TRBD2 (6 bases). Germline CDR1 and CDR2: SGHAT and FQNNGV. Deletions cut 5 bases from V and 8 bases from J, with 22 bases between. CDR3 size: 16 residues.

This clone has only a few counts. The chain is built from TRBV28 and TRBJ2-1; D is perhaps TRBD1 (5 bases). V was cut by 10 bases and J by 0 bases, with 10 bases left in between. CDR3 length equals 13 residues. Germline CDR1 and CDR2: MDHEN and SYDVKM. DNA of the CDR3: TGTGCCAACCGACAGAGCTCCTACAATGAGCAGTTCTTC. Translated: CANRQSSYNEQFF.

V is TRBV2 and J is TRBJ2-5, with D uncertain. CDR1 is SNHLY, CDR2 FYNNEI, per germline. This CDR3 contains 12 residues. V lost 1 base and J 5 bases, leaving 5 bases between the germline ends. The DNA of the CDR3 is TGTGCCAGCAGTGAAGGTAGCGAGACCCAGTACTTC. This encodes CASSEGSETQYF.

The chain uses TRBV12-1 and TRBJ2-7; TRBD2, the table's D call, lacks a check against the DNA. TRBV12-1 is shown as a pseudogene. The CDR3 loop spans 14 amino acids. The CDR3, as DNA: TGTGCCAGCAGCTTTTCTTACTCGGGCTACGAGCAGTACTTC. Translated, it gives CASSFSYSGYEQYF.

This chain uses TRBV21-1 with TRBJ1-1. TRBV21-1 is annotated as a pseudogene. This CDR3 is built from 15 residues. The DNA of the CDR3 is TGTGCCAGCAGCCCTCAACCGGGGACTAACACTGAAGCTTTCTTT. Its translation: CASSPQPGTNTEAFF.

The rearrangement joins TRBV7-9 to TRBJ2-7, with TRBD2 as a possible D gene (6 bases). Per the germline V gene, CDR1 is SEHNR and CDR2 is FQNEAQ (reference sequence). Trimming cost V 4 bases and J 0 bases, with 13 bases left between them. The CDR3 spans 15 residues. The CDR3 DNA reads as TGTGCCAGCAGCTCGGGACTCTCTATCTCCTACGAGCAGTACTTC. Protein product: CASSSGLSISYEQYF.

The V gene is TRBV29-1, the J gene TRBJ2-7; 7 bases agree with TRBD2. This CDR3 is built from 13 residues. V trimming: 3 bases; J trimming: 4 bases; junction bases outside the gene matches: 6. Per the germline V gene, CDR1 is SQVTM and CDR2 is ANQGSEA. DNA of the CDR3: TGCAGCGTTGAGGGGGGGAGACCTTACGAGCAGTACTTC. Residues: CSVEGGRPYEQYF.

V gene TRBV12-5 combines with J gene TRBJ2-1; 9 bases agree with TRBD1. J was trimmed by 5 bases and V by 4 bases; bases with no gene match: 6. Germline CDR1 is LGHNT and CDR2 is FRNRAP. The CDR3 runs to 15 residues. CDR3 residues: CASGSGQGGDNEQFF. The CDR3 nucleotides read TGTGCTAGTGGTTCGGGACAGGGAGGGGACAATGAGCAGTTCTTC.

V usage is TRBV30 and J usage is TRBJ2-7; 12 nucleotides agree with TRBD1. V trimming: 2 bases; J trimming: 6 bases; junction bases outside the gene matches: 5. This CDR3 has 14 amino acids. Germline loops: CDR1 GTSNPN, CDR2 SVGIG (reference sequence). CDR3 amino acids: CAWSTGTGGFEQYF. The CDR3 DNA reads as TGTGCCTGGAGTACCGGGACAGGGGGCTTCGAGCAGTACTTC.

The chain employs TRBV28 and TRBJ2-5; 10 bases fit TRBD2. This CDR3 comprises 15 residues. Germline V gene lookup returns CDR1 MDHEN and CDR2 SYDVKM. Losses at the gene ends were 2 bases for V and 5 bases for J; bases not matched to a gene: 5. DNA of the CDR3: TGTGCCAGCAGTTTACTAGCGGGAGTTGACGAGACCCAGTACTTC. Amino acid sequence: CASSLLAGVDETQYF.

The rearrangement links TRBV9 to TRBJ2-5; tentative D call: TRBD1 (6 bases). The CDR3 totals 16 residues. V lost 0 bases, J lost 4 bases, and 16 bases lay in between. CDR1 and CDR2 (germline): SGDLS, YYNGEE. In DNA form, the CDR3 reads TGTGCCAGCAGCGTAGCTGTTGGACAGATGGGAGAGACCCAGTACTTC. It specifies CASSVAVGQMGETQYF. The full variable domain, in which reference TRBV9 and TRBJ2-5 provide the parts outside the CDR3, is DSGVTQTPKHLITATGQRVTLRCSPRSGDLSVYWYQQSLDQGLQFLIQYYNGEERAKGNILERFSAQQFPDLHSELNLSSLELGDSALYFCASSVAVGQMGETQYFGPGTRLLVL.

This clone came up a few times. This chain connects TRBV19 to TRBJ2-7, with TRBD1 identical over 8 bases. The germline V gene encodes CDR1 LNHDA and CDR2 SQIVND (reference sequence). After removal of 6 bases from V and 3 bases from J, the junction contained 1 base not matched to a gene. The length of the CDR3 is 12 residues. DNA of the CDR3: TGTGCCAGTAGCGACAGGGGCTACGAGCAGTACTTC. It encodes CASSDRGYEQYF.

The chain is built from TRBV29-1 and TRBJ1-1, with D maybe TRBD1 (5 bases). V gave up 5 bases and J gave up 0 bases, with 16 bases separating them. CDR1 and CDR2 from the germline V gene are SQVTM and ANQGSEA. This CDR3 is 15 amino acids long. In DNA form, the CDR3 reads TGCAGCGTTCTCGAGATGGGACGGTTGAACACTGAAGCTTTCTTT. Translated: CSVLEMGRLNTEAFF.